This entry lists 23 T cell receptor beta chains sequenced from one sample in a study of post-analysis software for immune sequencing data. Unique molecular identifiers tagged the TCR beta cDNA libraries. TCRdb re-analysed the PCR reads in MiXCR, keeping a single row per CDR3 protein. This table has about 500,000 distinct CDR3 sequences, approximately 45% appearing once. Notes on the study in general: A handful of TRBV segments (TRBV5-6, TRBV5-1 and TRBV20-1 among them) occurred more frequently in patients than in controls.

These receptors' antigens are unknown. Material: blood. These receptors were obtained from a girl aged 10-17 years with multiple sclerosis.

This chain links TRBV6-5 with TRBJ2-4, with 7 bases fitting TRBD1. The J call may not be correct, given that the DNA end is closer to TRBJ2-7. The CDR3 extends over 14 amino acids. Per germline, CDR1 MNHEY and CDR2 SVGAGI. CDR3 in amino acids: CASSSPGDSYEQYF. The CDR3 DNA is TGTGCCAGCAGTTCACCCGGGGACAGCTACGAGCAGTACTTC.

This clonotype was seen more than once but under ten times. The chain has TRBV5-1 and TRBJ1-1; a weak D match, TRBD1 (5 bases). The germline CDR1 and CDR2 sequences are SGHRS and YFSETQ. The CDR3 consists of 13 residues. The V gene lost 0 bases and the J gene lost 6 bases, with 9 bases spanning the gap. The CDR3 sequence: CASSLEGRAEAFF. The CDR3 bases are TGCGCCAGCAGCTTGGAGGGGCGGGCTGAAGCTTTCTTT.

The V and J genes are TRBV28 and TRBJ1-4; maybe TRBD1 (5 bases). V gave up 4 bases and J gave up 7 bases, with 16 bases separating them. The CDR3 runs to 15 residues. Germline CDR1 MDHEN, CDR2 SYDVKM. This CDR3 is CASSSPPFGGEKLFF. The CDR3 DNA sequence: TGTGCCAGCAGTTCCCCCCCCTTTGGGGGTGAAAAACTGTTTTTT. Full variable domain (missing parts from reference TRBV28 and TRBJ1-4): DVKVTQSSRYLVKRTGEKVFLECVQDMDHENMFWYRQDPGLGLRLIYFSYDVKMKEKGDIPEGYSVSREKKERFSLILESASTNQTSMYLCASSSPPFGGEKLFFGSGTQLSVL.

The chain recombines TRBV20-1 with TRBJ1-4, with 10 bases that match TRBD1. This CDR3 is built from 12 residues. Germline V gene data show CDR1 as DFQATT and CDR2 as SNEGSKA (reference sequence). V was pared by 5 bases and J by 8 bases, with 2 bases of the junction left unmatched. The CDR3 spells CSAEGQGEKLFF. CDR3 in DNA: TGCAGTGCTGAGGGACAGGGGGAAAAACTGTTTTTT.

This clonotype was picked up a small number of times. The V gene is TRBV2, the J gene TRBJ2-6; D gene ambiguous. Germline values: CDR1 SNHLY, CDR2 FYNNEI. The CDR3 runs to 16 residues. Between the trimmed V and J ends, which lost 0 bases and 6 bases, there was a span of 12 bases. CDR3 in DNA: TGTGCCAGCAGTGAAGCGCTTCCCGTTCTGGCCAACGTCCTGACTTTC. Translating gives CASSEALPVLANVLTF.

This clonotype was counted only a few times. The chain recombines TRBV5-1 with TRBJ2-3; the D is unclear. In germline, CDR1 is SGHRS, CDR2 YFSETQ. The CDR3 spans 15 residues. V was clipped by 1 base and J by 1 base, with 10 bases between them. Here the CDR3 reads CASSLLQIGTDTQYF. CDR3 coding DNA: TGCGCCAGCAGCTTGTTACAGATTGGCACAGATACGCAGTATTTT.

This rearrangement joins TRBV9 to TRBJ2-7; D unresolved. V lost 7 bases and J lost 6, with 14 bases in between. Germline V gene sequence: CDR1 SGDLS, CDR2 YYNGEE. CDR3 length equals 12 residues. The CDR3 DNA follows: TGTGCCAGCGGCCGGACCTATCGCGAGCAGTACTTC. The encoded protein is CASGRTYREQYF.

The rearrangement joins TRBV28 to TRBJ2-3, with 9 bases that match TRBD1. The CDR3 extends over 16 amino acids. CDR1 MDHEN and CDR2 SYDVKM come from the germline V gene. Germline trimming cut 4 bases from V and 4 bases from J; bases unmatched to any gene: 9. CDR3 DNA: TGTGCCAGCAGTTCGTCCGGGACAGGGAACGCAGATACGCAGTATTTT. Its protein product is CASSSSGTGNADTQYF.

The rearrangement links TRBV12-3 or TRBV12-4 to TRBJ2-1, with D possibly being TRBD1 or TRBD2 (5 bases each). Trimming shortened V by 6 bases and J by 5 bases, and 17 bases separated the two germline ends. There are 15 residues in the CDR3. CDR3 in amino acids: CASRPPGPNHNEQFF. CDR3 nucleotide sequence: TGTGCCAGCAGGCCGCCGGGGCCGAACCACAATGAGCAGTTCTTC.

The chain has TRBV27 and TRBJ1-2; TRBD1 matches 11 bases. Germline V gives CDR1 MNHEY, CDR2 SMNVEV (reference sequence). With 1 base clipped from V and 3 bases from J, the junction kept 10 bases outside the gene matches. This CDR3 spans 18 amino acids. The CDR3 DNA sequence: TGTGCCAGCAGTTTATGGCCGGGACAGGGGGTCGAATACTATGGCTACACCTTC. As protein: CASSLWPGQGVEYYGYTF.

This chain uses TRBV4-1 with TRBJ2-4; tentatively, D is TRBD2 (6 bases). The J call may be wrong; the DNA end is better matched by TRBJ2-7. The V gene's germline CDR1 is MGHRA and CDR2 YSYEKL. The CDR3 totals 18 residues. CDR3 bases: TGCGCCAGCAGCCAAGAAAGGGGTACGGGAGATAGGCGCTACGAGCAGTACTTC. Translated: CASSQERGTGDRRYEQYF.

V and J are TRBV29-1 and TRBJ2-3, with TRBD1 matching over 7 bases. The CDR3 extends over 13 amino acids. V shed 3 bases and J 2 bases; nucleotides not matched to a gene: 2. Germline V lookup: CDR1 SQVTM, CDR2 ANQGSEA. The CDR3 coding sequence is TGCAGCGTTGAGCAGGGGGTCACAGATACGCAGTATTTT. Encoded protein: CSVEQGVTDTQYF.

This sequence joins TRBV21-1 and TRBJ1-2; the table assigns TRBD1, which was not confirmed against the DNA. TRBV21-1 corresponds to a pseudogene. The CDR3 is made up of 15 amino acids. The CDR3 protein is CASSKGTGGMYGYTF. The DNA of the CDR3 is TGTGCCAGCAGCAAAGGAACAGGGGGGATGTATGGCTACACCTTC.

The table lists this clonotype with a few counts. The chain joins TRBV29-1 to TRBJ2-6; 9 bases agree with TRBD1. Unmatched junction bases numbered 16, after V lost 7 bases and J lost 12 bases. The CDR3 has 15 amino acids. Germline loops: CDR1 SQVTM, CDR2 ANQGSEA. Written as DNA, the CDR3 is TGCAGCGCGACGTTCACCGGGACAGGGAATCCCGTCCTGACTTTC. Translation gives CSATFTGTGNPVLTF. The full variable domain, with the rest looked up from reference TRBV29-1 and TRBJ2-6, is SAVISQKPSRDICQRGTSLTIQCQVDSQVTMMFWYRQQPGQSLTLIATANQGSEATYESGFVIDKFPISRPNLTFSTLTVSNMSPEDSSIYLCSATFTGTGNPVLTFGAGSRLTVL.

The rearrangement uses TRBV29-1 and TRBJ2-3; 7 bases line up with TRBD2. Per germline, CDR1 SQVTM and CDR2 ANQGSEA. The trim removed 7 bases at V and 0 bases at J, leaving 4 bases unmatched. The CDR3 length is 13 residues. This chain's CDR3 is CSATSESTDTQYF. DNA for the CDR3: TGCAGCGCTACTAGCGAGAGCACAGATACGCAGTATTTT.

This rearrangement joins TRBV20-1 to TRBJ1-2; 8 positions match TRBD1. V shed 1 base, J shed 8 bases, and the junction held 9 bases outside the gene matches. The CDR3 spans 14 residues. Germline loops: CDR1 DFQATT, CDR2 SNEGSKA (reference sequence). CDR3 residues: CSARVRTGPQGYTF. In DNA form, the CDR3 reads TGCAGTGCTAGAGTTAGGACAGGGCCCCAGGGCTACACCTTC.

The V call is TRBV12-3 or TRBV12-4, the J call TRBJ2-4, with D possibly matching TRBD1 (8 bases). TRBJ2-7 explains the end of the DNA better; the J call may be wrong. This CDR3 comprises 14 residues. The CDR3 sequence: CASSLTYRGGEQYF. DNA of the CDR3: TGTGCCAGCAGTTTAACGTACAGGGGGGGCGAGCAGTACTTC.

This clonotype was recorded a few times. The genes are TRBV11-2 and TRBJ2-4; D possibly corresponds to TRBD1 (5 bases). Per germline, CDR1 SGHAT and CDR2 FQNNGV. CDR3 length: 15 amino acids. The V gene lost 1 base and the J gene lost 3 bases, with 10 bases spanning the gap. In DNA form, the CDR3 reads TGTGCCAGCAGCTTAGTTGGGCAGGGCAAAAACATTCAGTACTTC. Protein product: CASSLVGQGKNIQYF.

This clonotype occurred a few times. This chain links TRBV20-1 with TRBJ2-1; D is unclear. Trimming cost V 4 bases and J 1 base, with 11 bases left between them. CDR1 is DFQATT and CDR2 is SNEGSKA in the germline V gene (reference sequence). The CDR3 runs to 14 residues. This CDR3 is CSATSPPSYNEQFF. For the CDR3, the DNA is TGCAGTGCTACCTCCCCCCCATCCTACAATGAGCAGTTCTTC.

This clonotype was observed a handful of times. The chain has TRBV10-2 and TRBJ2-7; 10 bases line up with TRBD2. Germline-derived CDR1 and CDR2 are WSHSY and SAAADI. J was trimmed by 0 bases and V by 4 bases; bases with no gene match: 0. The CDR3 extends over 14 amino acids. The CDR3 DNA is TGCGCCAGCAGTGGACTAGCGGGCTCCTACGAGCAGTACTTC. This translates into CASSGLAGSYEQYF.

The chain combines TRBV20-1 with TRBJ1-5; D is unresolved. Trimming removed 3 bases from V and 3 bases from J, with 0 bases in between. The CDR3 has 10 residues. From germline, CDR1 is DFQATT and CDR2 SNEGSKA (reference sequence). The CDR3, as DNA: TGCAGTGCTAGCAATCAGCCCCAGCATTTT. It is translated as CSASNQPQHF.

The chain is built from TRBV4-1 and TRBJ1-6; 7 nucleotides line up with TRBD1. Germline V gene lookup returns CDR1 MGHRA and CDR2 YSYEKL. The CDR3 totals 16 residues. V lost 4 bases and J lost 2; bases outside the gene matches: 5. DNA for the CDR3: TGCGCCAGCAGCCCAGAAGGGACAGCCTATAATTCACCCCTCCACTTT. It codes for CASSPEGTAYNSPLHF.

This chain joins TRBV5-1 and TRBJ1-6; TRBD1 aligns across 7 bases. V shed 2 bases, J shed 7 bases, and the junction held 6 bases outside the gene matches. This CDR3 contains 15 residues. Per the germline V gene, CDR1 is SGHRS and CDR2 is YFSETQ. CDR3 sequence (DNA): TGCGCCAGCAGCTTTGGCACAGGGGCCAATTCACCCCTCCACTTT. Encoded protein: CASSFGTGANSPLHF.